These 32 T cell receptor beta chains were sequenced from one sample in a study of Graves' ophthalmopathy and Graves' hyperthyroidism. RNA transcripts were the template, and TCR beta CDR3 regions were amplified from them. RT-PCR in the first round used HTBI primers; a second-round multiplex PCR followed. TCRdb passed the multiplex PCR reads through MiXCR, listing each CDR3 protein once. The repertoire holds over 150,000 distinct CDR3 sequences, with about 40% as singletons. The sequencing sample was made of peripheral blood. The receptors were gathered from a woman in her 40s with Graves' ophthalmopathy.

This clonotype was recorded many times. V usage is TRBV19 and J usage is TRBJ1-5; the D is unclear. Per germline, CDR1 LNHDA and CDR2 SQIVND (reference sequence). V lost 5 bases, J lost 0 bases, and 14 bases lay in between. CDR3 length: 16 amino acids. CDR3 DNA: TGTGCCAGTAGTCCAGATCCCCCTCGTAGCAATCAGCCCCAGCATTTT. It yields the protein CASSPDPPRSNQPQHF.

This clonotype occurred many times. This chain's CDR3 is CASSEGEWSTEAFF. CDR3 nucleotides: TGTGCCAGCAGTGAAGGGGAGTGGAGCACTGAAGCTTTCTTT. The J gene is TRBJ1-1, the V gene TRBV6-1; D gene uncertain. Germline values: CDR1 MNHNS, CDR2 SASEGT. The CDR3 consists of 14 residues. The ends were cut back, 1 base at V and 4 bases at J, with 10 bases in the middle.

V and J are TRBV19 and TRBJ2-7; 10 bases agree with TRBD2. The germline gives CDR1 LNHDA, CDR2 SQIVND (reference sequence). Losses at the gene ends were 3 bases for V and 3 bases for J; bases not matched to a gene: 5. The CDR3 is made up of 15 amino acids. The CDR3 spells CASSIGGTSVYEQYF. For the CDR3, the DNA is TGTGCCAGTAGTATCGGGGGGACTAGCGTCTACGAGCAGTACTTC.

This clonotype showed up just a few times. The J gene is TRBJ1-5, the V gene TRBV4-1; D may be TRBD1 (5 bases). This CDR3 has 13 residues. Trimming left V 2 bases short and J 13 bases short, with 15 bases between. The germline gives CDR1 MGHRA, CDR2 YSYEKL. The CDR3 reads CASSQSGTRKQHF. DNA for the CDR3: TGCGCCAGCAGCCAAAGTGGGACCAGGAAGCAGCATTTT.

This clonotype came up many times. The chain employs TRBV28 and TRBJ2-5; D not certain. CDR1 MDHEN and CDR2 SYDVKM come from the germline V gene. There are 13 residues in the CDR3. V was pared by 3 bases and J by 1 base, with 6 bases between. This chain's CDR3 is CASSFGSQETQYF. CDR3 DNA sequence: TGTGCCAGCAGTTTCGGCAGCCAAGAGACCCAGTACTTC.

This clonotype occurred many times. J is TRBJ2-1 and V is TRBV2, with D unresolved. Between the trimmed V and J ends, which lost 2 bases and 0 bases, there was a span of 8 bases. Germline assignment: CDR1 SNHLY and CDR2 FYNNEI. The CDR3 spans 15 residues. The CDR3 coding sequence is TGTGCCAGCAGTGAATCCTTAAGCTCCTACAATGAGCAGTTCTTC. Amino acids: CASSESLSSYNEQFF.

This clonotype occurred many times. This rearrangement joins TRBV25-1 to TRBJ2-2; weak D call: TRBD2 (6 bases). Germline loops: CDR1 MGHDK, CDR2 SYGVNS. The CDR3 has 16 residues. The ends were cut back, 0 bases at V and 1 base at J, with 9 bases in the middle. CDR3 in DNA: TGTGCCAGCAGTGAATACAGCGGGCTGAACACCGGGGAGCTGTTTTTT. Translation gives CASSEYSGLNTGELFF.

The table lists this clonotype with many counts. The J gene is TRBJ2-2, the V gene TRBV5-1; 7 bases line up with TRBD1. Trimming at V came to 4 bases and at J to 7 bases, leaving 13 bases not matched to a gene. Germline V gene data show CDR1 as SGHRS and CDR2 as YFSETQ. The CDR3 contains 16 residues. CDR3 bases: TGCGCCAGCAGCCAGGAAACGGGACAGAAAAGCGGGGAGCTGTTTTTT. Translating it yields CASSQETGQKSGELFF.

There are many counts of this clonotype. The V and J genes are TRBV20-1 and TRBJ2-2; unclear D gene. Germline V gene lookup returns CDR1 DFQATT and CDR2 SNEGSKA (reference sequence). This CDR3 is built from 13 residues. With 3 bases removed from V and 6 bases from J, the gap between germline ends came to 11 bases. The DNA for the CDR3 is TGCAGTGCTAGTAAATTCAGGTCCGGGGAGCTGTTTTTT. Its translation: CSASKFRSGELFF.

V gene TRBV7-2 combines with J gene TRBJ2-7; D not certain. Deletions cut 6 bases from V and 0 bases from J, with 9 bases between. The germline CDR1 and CDR2 sequences are SGHTA and FQGNSA. This CDR3 contains 13 residues. This CDR3 reads CASRRASSYEQYF. CDR3 nucleotide sequence: TGTGCCAGCAGAAGGGCGTCCTCCTACGAGCAGTACTTC.

This clonotype was observed a single time. V gene TRBV30 combines with J gene TRBJ2-5; 14 bases are a match to TRBD2. Germline V gene sequence: CDR1 GTSNPN, CDR2 SVGIG (reference sequence). The J segment lost 4 bases and the V segment lost 6 bases, leaving 10 bases of the junction unmatched. This CDR3 is built from 16 residues. This CDR3 is CACQLAGTSGRETQYF. CDR3 DNA: TGTGCCTGCCAGTTAGCCGGGACTAGCGGGAGAGAGACCCAGTACTTC.

The chain joins TRBV6-1 to TRBJ2-7; weak D call: TRBD1 (7 bases). The germline CDR1 and CDR2 sequences are MNHNS and SASEGT. This CDR3 has 14 amino acids. Trimming removed 3 bases from V and 2 bases from J, with 11 bases in between. This CDR3 is CASSDRGVTYEQYF. In nucleotides, the CDR3 is TGTGCCAGCAGTGACAGGGGGGTCACCTACGAGCAGTACTTC.

The rearrangement joins TRBV5-1 to TRBJ1-5; no clear D gene. V was cut by 3 bases and J by 3 bases, with 10 bases left in between. The CDR3 is 14 residues long. Germline CDR1 and CDR2: SGHRS and YFSETQ. The CDR3 DNA reads TGCGCCAGCAGCTCCGGGCAGGCCAATCAGCCCCAGCATTTT. It yields the protein CASSSGQANQPQHF.

This sequence joins TRBV6-1 and TRBJ1-5; 7 positions match TRBD1. CDR3 length: 13 amino acids. V dropped 8 bases and J dropped 7; count of bases not matched to a gene: 8. Per germline, CDR1 MNHNS and CDR2 SASEGT. CDR3 DNA sequence: TGTGCCAGCGCGACAGGGCTTTGGCAGCCCCAGCATTTT. Translated: CASATGLWQPQHF.

This clonotype was observed at least ten times. The rearrangement uses TRBV6-1 and TRBJ1-1; D ambiguous. The germline gives CDR1 MNHNS, CDR2 SASEGT. The length of the CDR3 is 12 residues. The V gene lost 2 bases and the J gene lost 10 bases, with 11 bases spanning the gap. The CDR3 is CASSETTPLAFF. CDR3 DNA sequence: TGTGCCAGCAGTGAAACAACCCCCCTAGCTTTCTTT.

V gene TRBV6-1 combines with J gene TRBJ2-7; TRBD2 might be the D (6 bases). Germline V gene data show CDR1 as MNHNS and CDR2 as SASEGT. Trimming took off 1 base at V and 2 bases at J, with 15 bases between the two ends. The CDR3 runs to 16 residues. The CDR3 spells CASSEEGAGTPYEQYF. CDR3 in DNA: TGTGCCAGCAGTGAAGAAGGGGCGGGAACGCCCTACGAGCAGTACTTC.

This clonotype was picked up many times. The J gene is TRBJ1-1, the V gene TRBV11-2, with no clear D. This CDR3 is 12 amino acids long. Germline CDR1 SGHAT, CDR2 FQNNGV. V lost 5 bases and J 5 bases, leaving 9 bases between the germline ends. Written as DNA, the CDR3 is TGTGCCAGCAGCCCAAGTGGGACTGAAGCTTTCTTT. It encodes CASSPSGTEAFF.

The table lists this clonotype with a count of one. V is TRBV7-2 and J is TRBJ2-7; D possibly corresponds to TRBD2 (6 bases). The ends were cut back, 3 bases at V and 2 bases at J, with 11 bases in the middle. There are 14 residues in the CDR3. Germline values: CDR1 SGHTA, CDR2 FQGNSA. This CDR3 reads CASSFGTRTYEQYF. The CDR3 bases are TGTGCCAGCAGCTTCGGGACTCGTACCTACGAGCAGTACTTC.

This clonotype was seen at least ten times. CDR3 sequence: CASSLFPDRAKETQYF. The CDR3, as DNA: TGTGCCAGCAGTTTATTTCCCGACAGGGCGAAAGAGACCCAGTACTTC. V gene TRBV28 combines with J gene TRBJ2-5, with 7 positions matching TRBD1. V lost 1 base, J lost 3 bases, and 8 bases stayed unmatched. CDR3 length: 16 amino acids. Germline V lookup: CDR1 MDHEN, CDR2 SYDVKM.

A single count supports this clonotype. This chain joins TRBV7-8 and TRBJ2-7; tentative D call: TRBD2 (6 bases). The CDR3 runs 14 residues. The V end was cut by 7 bases, the J end by 3 bases, with 16 bases between. Germline V lookup: CDR1 SGHVS, CDR2 FQNEAQ. The CDR3 DNA reads as TGTGCCAGCACGGGACTGGGAGCCTACTACGAGCAGTACTTC. Amino acids: CASTGLGAYYEQYF. Full variable domain (remainder filled in from reference TRBV7-8 and TRBJ2-7): GAGVSQSPRYKVAKRGQDVALRCDPISGHVSLFWYQQALGQGPEFLTYFQNEAQLDKSGLPSDRFFAERPEGSVSTLKIQRTQQEDSAVYLCASTGLGAYYEQYFGPGTRLTVT.

This clonotype has a count of ten or more. The chain joins TRBV7-3 to TRBJ2-7; TRBD2 aligns across 8 bases. CDR1 SGHTA and CDR2 FQGTGA come from the germline V gene. Trimming cost V 2 bases and J 2 bases; bases outside gene matches: 5. The CDR3 has 15 residues. CDR3 region: CASSLLGGGTYEQYF. CDR3 nucleotide sequence: TGTGCCAGCAGCTTACTCGGGGGGGGGACCTACGAGCAGTACTTC.

This clonotype was recorded a few times. This chain connects TRBV18 to TRBJ1-5; 7 positions agree with TRBD1. Germline trimming cut 6 bases from V and 4 bases from J; bases unmatched to any gene: 3. CDR3 length: 13 residues. The germline gives CDR1 KGHSH, CDR2 LQKENI. The CDR3 here is CASSPDRNQPQHF. The CDR3 bases are TGTGCCAGCTCCCCGGACAGGAATCAGCCCCAGCATTTT. The whole variable domain, remainder taken from reference TRBV18 and TRBJ1-5, is NAGVMQNPRHLVRRRGQEARLRCSPMKGHSHVYWYRQLPEEGLKFMVYLQKENIIDESGMPKERFSAEFPKEGPSILRIQQVVRGDSAAYFCASSPDRNQPQHFGDGTRLSIL.

This clonotype occurred many times. The J gene is TRBJ2-7, the V gene TRBV12-3 or TRBV12-4; tentative D call: TRBD1 (5 bases). Trimming stripped 6 bases from V and 3 bases from J, with 12 bases between. The CDR3 has 13 amino acids. DNA of the CDR3: TGTGCCAGCAGCACAGGACGGAACTACGAGCAGTACTTC. The encoded protein is CASSTGRNYEQYF.

The rearrangement joins TRBV20-1 to TRBJ2-7; tentatively, D is TRBD1 or TRBD2 (6 bases each). The CDR3 runs 13 residues. V was shortened by 3 bases and J by 5 bases, with 14 bases between the two germline ends. Germline-derived CDR1 and CDR2 are DFQATT and SNEGSKA (reference sequence). The CDR3 loop reads CSARRGAQDEQYF. The CDR3 bases are TGCAGTGCTAGGAGGGGGGCGCAGGACGAGCAGTACTTC.

This clonotype showed up many times. V gene TRBV19 combines with J gene TRBJ2-5, with 7 bases lining up with TRBD1. Trimming removed 4 bases from V and 6 bases from J; junction bases left unmatched: 11. In germline, CDR1 is LNHDA, CDR2 SQIVND (reference sequence). The length of the CDR3 is 15 residues. For the CDR3, the DNA is TGTGCCAGTAGTACCCTACGACAGGGAATAAAGACCCAGTACTTC. It translates to CASSTLRQGIKTQYF.

This chain joins TRBV6-2 or TRBV6-3 and TRBJ1-1, with D possibly matching TRBD1 (5 bases). V was pared by 6 bases and J by 7 bases, with 9 bases between. Germline V gene sequence: CDR1 MNHEY, CDR2 SVGEGT. The CDR3 length is 11 residues. The CDR3 DNA follows: TGTGCCAGCAGGGGGCCAGTTGAAGCTTTCTTT. This codes for CASRGPVEAFF.

In this sample, this clonotype turned up a few times. V usage is TRBV6-2 or TRBV6-3 and J usage is TRBJ2-7; D unclear. The V and J ends lost 4 bases and 3 bases respectively, with 19 bases between them. The CDR3 runs 16 residues. Per the germline V gene, CDR1 is MNHEY and CDR2 is SVGEGT. CDR3 nucleotide sequence: TGTGCCAGCAGTTCTGGATTCGTCTCGGGCTTCTACGAGCAGTACTTC. Translation: CASSSGFVSGFYEQYF.

In its sample, this clonotype was seen many times. The chain couples TRBV11-2 to TRBJ1-2; a possible D gene is TRBD1 (6 bases). The CDR3 has 15 residues. Trimming shortened V by 5 bases and J by 2 bases, and 15 bases separated the two germline ends. The V gene's germline CDR1 is SGHAT and CDR2 FQNNGV. The CDR3 reads CASSPEGGTNYGYTF. DNA of the CDR3: TGTGCCAGCAGCCCCGAGGGGGGGACAAACTATGGCTACACCTTC.

J is TRBJ1-2 and V is TRBV2; 7 nucleotides match TRBD1. The V gene end was trimmed by 7 bases and the J gene end by 5 bases; junction bases not matched to a gene: 10. The CDR3 consists of 14 residues. Germline V gene sequence: CDR1 SNHLY, CDR2 FYNNEI. CDR3 nucleotide sequence: TGTGCCAGCAAAGGACAGGCCAGGCAATATGGCTACACCTTC. Its protein is CASKGQARQYGYTF.

Written as DNA, the CDR3 is TGTGCCAGCAGTTACGGGATGTTCGGGGCCAATCAGCCCCAGCATTTT. Amino acid sequence: CASSYGMFGANQPQHF. This sequence joins TRBV6-5 and TRBJ1-5, with a possible D match to TRBD1 (5 bases). There are 16 residues in the CDR3. The germline V gene encodes CDR1 MNHEY and CDR2 SVGAGI. Trimming removed 2 bases at V and 3 bases at J, with 14 bases between.

This CDR3 reads CASSFGGRTEQYF. For the CDR3, the DNA is TGTGCCAGCAGTTTTGGGGGCCGTACCGAGCAGTACTTC. This sequence joins TRBV28 and TRBJ2-7; a weak D match, TRBD1 (6 bases). The ends were cut back, 3 bases at V and 6 bases at J, with 12 bases in the middle. This CDR3 is built from 13 residues. Per the germline V gene, CDR1 is MDHEN and CDR2 is SYDVKM.

This clonotype was detected many times. The V gene is TRBV12-3 or TRBV12-4, the J gene TRBJ1-2; possible D gene TRBD1, 5 bases. Trimming cost V 5 bases and J 7 bases, with 17 bases left between them. The CDR3 is 14 amino acids. The CDR3 coding sequence is TGTGCCAGCAGTCTAGGGGTCCCTTGGGGTGGCTACACCTTC. It encodes CASSLGVPWGGYTF.